This T cell receptor (beta chain) was sequenced for a study of T and B cells in COVID-19 patients. TRB rearrangements were amplified by multiplex PCR with BIOMED2 TRB-A/B primers. Using its own MiXCR run on the multiplex PCR reads, TCRdb lists one record per CDR3 protein. The data hold 7,000 to 9,500 distinct CDR3 sequences, with 26% observed a single time. The CDR3 runs to 14 residues. The germline CDR1 and CDR2 sequences are SGHAT and FQNNGV. V shed 1 base, J shed 4 bases, and the junction held 3 bases outside the gene matches. From blood, roughly 220-550 ng of genomic DNA served as TRB template. This clonotype was seen more than once but under ten times.

The J gene is TRBJ2-7, the V gene TRBV11-2; 8 bases match TRBD1. The source material was blood. This receptor was obtained from a human donor with active COVID-19. CDR3 in DNA: TGTGCCAGCAGCTTAGGGACAGGGAGTTACGAGCAGTACTTC. This encodes CASSLGTGSYEQYF.